This section outlines one T cell receptor (beta chain) sequence together with its context. This sample is drawn from a study of cytomegalovirus exposure and HLA in healthy donors. The PCR ran on 60 Vbeta and 13 Jbeta primers. Only in-frame clones appear in the TCRdb table, and some are missing; sequencing was by immunoSEQ multiplex PCR. There are 130,000 or so clones in the sample; 77% occur only once, and under 7% lies in the top ten. Trimming took 5 bases from V and 1 from J, leaving 15 bases between them. From germline, CDR1 is MDHEN and CDR2 SYDVKM. The CDR3 sequence is 16 residues long. The source of this sequence is a man between 18 and 29 years old in good health and CMV-seropositive. The rearrangement joins TRBV28 to TRBJ1-5; a possible D gene is TRBD1 (5 bases). Input material: PBMCs. The CDR3 sequence: CASSPPGRGSNQPQHF. Written as DNA, the CDR3 is TGTGCCAGCAGTCCCCCTGGGAGGGGCAGCAATCAGCCCCAGCATTTT.